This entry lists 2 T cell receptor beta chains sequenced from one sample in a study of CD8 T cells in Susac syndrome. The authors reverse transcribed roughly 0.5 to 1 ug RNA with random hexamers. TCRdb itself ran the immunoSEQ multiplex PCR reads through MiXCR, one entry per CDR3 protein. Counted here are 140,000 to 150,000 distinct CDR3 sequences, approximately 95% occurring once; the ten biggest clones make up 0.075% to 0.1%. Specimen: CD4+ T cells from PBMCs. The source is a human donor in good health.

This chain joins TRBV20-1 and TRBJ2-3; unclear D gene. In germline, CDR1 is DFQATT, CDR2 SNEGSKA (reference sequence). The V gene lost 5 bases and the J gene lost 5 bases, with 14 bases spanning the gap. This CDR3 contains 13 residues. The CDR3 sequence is CSAARRLGDTQYF. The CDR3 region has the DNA TGCAGTGCTGCCCGTCGACTTGGAGATACGCAGTATTTT.

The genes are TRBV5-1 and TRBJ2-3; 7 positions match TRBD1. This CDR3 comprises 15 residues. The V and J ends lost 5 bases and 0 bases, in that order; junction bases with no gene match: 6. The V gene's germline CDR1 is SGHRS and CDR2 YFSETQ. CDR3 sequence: CASSRGQTSTDTQYF. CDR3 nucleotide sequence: TGCGCCAGCAGTAGGGGACAGACTAGCACAGATACGCAGTATTTT.